This TCR beta chain originates from a study of early T cells in non-severe SARS-CoV-2 infection. About the study: The input, bulk RNA from unsorted whole blood, was sequenced, and chains were unpaired.

TCRdb re-analysed the 5' RACE reads in MiXCR, keeping a single row per CDR3 protein. The sample consists of over 80,000 distinct CDR3 sequences, about 14% of them appearing once. The CDR3 spans 11 residues. The V gene's germline CDR1 is LNHDA and CDR2 SQIVND (reference sequence). Trimming took off 10 bases at V and 0 bases at J, with 5 bases between the two ends. The chain has TRBV19 and TRBJ2-3; no clear D. The TCR sequence derives from an adult who was a healthcare worker with PCR-confirmed SARS-CoV-2 infection or an uninfected control (not recorded which). The specimen was whole blood. The CDR3 spells CATTSTDTQYF. In nucleotides, the CDR3 is TGTGCCACTACTAGCACAGATACGCAGTATTTT.